The clone carrying this TCR beta chain was seen a handful of times. The target antigen is unknown. Treatment specified: approximately 9-day PBMC culture with coronavirus spike peptide pools or control peptides (ViraFEST assay). Positive PCR dates spanned March to December 2020, predating US Alpha, Beta and Delta variants. The study sequenced cultured CD4+ T cell DNA using the Oncomine TCR Beta short-read assay. Researchers extracted genomic DNA from CD4+ T cells that had been cultured. MiXCR, run by TCRdb on the PCR reads, gives a single entry per CDR3 protein. The sample holds 12,000 or so distinct CDR3 sequences, about 50% seen once. This specimen belongs to a study of vaccination and CD4 T cells after COVID-19. Overall study: At a median roughly 100 days (range 35 to 161) after diagnosis, post-COVID samples were drawn.

Study-wide results and caveats: Among convalescent patients, a median around 85% of reactive clones emerged only after vaccination.

Germline V gene lookup returns CDR1 SGHVS and CDR2 FNYEAQ. V was shortened by 1 base and J by 7 bases, with 17 bases between the two germline ends. This CDR3 comprises 17 residues. The sequenced sample was CD4+ T cells from blood, cultured in vitro. This sequence joins TRBV7-6 and TRBJ1-6; D is ambiguous. The source of this sequence is a human donor who had recovered from COVID-19. CDR3 bases: TGTGCCAGCAGCTTAGTTATTAGGCCGGAAGGGAATTCACCCCTCCACTTT. It translates to CASSLVIRPEGNSPLHF. The full variable domain, rest sourced from reference TRBV7-6 and TRBJ1-6, is GAGVSQSPRYKVTKRGQDVALRCDPISGHVSLYWYRQALGQGPEFLTYFNYEAQQDKSGLPNDRFSAERPEGSISTLTIQRTEQRDSAMYRCASSLVIRPEGNSPLHFGNGTRLTVT.